This T cell receptor (beta chain) emerged from a study of shared clonotypes between healthy human individuals. The CDR3 totals 14 residues. CDR1 SGHTA and CDR2 FQGNSA come from the germline V gene. V was shortened by 4 bases and J by 7 bases, with 13 bases between the two germline ends. Clones were sequenced by immunoSEQ multiplex PCR, and TCRdb holds only the in-frame ones, with some missing. The table shows roughly 570,000 clones, with roughly 98% occurring only once. Terminally differentiated effector memory CD45RA+ cells were excluded from the naive CD8 cells, which were CD45RO-negative and positively selected for CCR7.

Sequenced: naive CD8+ T cells sorted from blood. The TCR sequence derives from a man aged 25-40 years in good health. The chain is built from TRBV7-2 and TRBJ2-2; tentatively, D is TRBD2 (6 bases). The CDR3 reads CASSSSAPGGELFF. As DNA, the CDR3 is TGTGCCAGCAGCTCTAGCGCCCCAGGCGGGGAGCTGTTTTTT.